The 17 T cell receptor beta chains in this list originate from one sample, sequenced in a study of shared clonotypes between healthy human individuals. Assay used: immunoSEQ multiplex PCR; TCRdb lists only in-frame clones, some missing. The table lists 2,100,000 or so clones, more than 90% of them singletons. Source material: naive CD4+ T cells sorted from blood. Subset in this sample: CD45RA+ positively selected. The receptors come from a man between 18 and 35 years old in good health.

The chain combines TRBV11-2 with TRBJ2-5; D is undetermined. The CDR3 totals 15 residues. The V end was cut by 2 bases, the J end by 4 bases, with 14 bases between. Per the germline V gene, CDR1 is SGHAT and CDR2 is FQNNGV. In nucleotides, the CDR3 is TGTGCCAGCAGCTTAAGGGTAGATCAGTTAGAGACCCAGTACTTC. It is translated as CASSLRVDQLETQYF.

The V call is TRBV5-1, the J call TRBJ2-3; weak D call: TRBD1 (7 bases). This CDR3 is built from 15 residues. The V and J ends lost 4 bases and 2 bases respectively, with 14 bases between them. The V gene's germline CDR1 is SGHRS and CDR2 YFSETQ. CDR3 loop: CASSGGDRLTDTQYF. CDR3 DNA sequence: TGCGCCAGCAGCGGAGGGGACAGACTCACAGATACGCAGTATTTT. The full variable domain, its missing parts supplied by reference TRBV5-1 and TRBJ2-3, is KAGVTQTPRYLIKTRGQQVTLSCSPISGHRSVSWYQQTPGQGLQFLFEYFSETQRNKGNFPGRFSGRQFSNSRSEMNVSTLELGDSALYLCASSGGDRLTDTQYFGPGTRLTVL.

The V and J genes are TRBV7-2 and TRBJ2-3, with 7 bases lining up with TRBD2. V gave up 5 bases and J gave up 0 bases; unmatched junction bases: 8. Germline V gives CDR1 SGHTA, CDR2 FQGNSA. The length of the CDR3 is 16 residues. The CDR3 DNA is TGTGCCAGCAGCCCGAAACTGGGGGGGAGCACAGATACGCAGTATTTT. Amino acid sequence: CASSPKLGGSTDTQYF.

Points on this clone: Other DNA sequences in the same sample also yield this CDR3. V gene TRBV6-5 combines with J gene TRBJ2-7, with a weak D call TRBD1 (5 bases). Germline-derived CDR1 and CDR2 are MNHEY and SVGAGI. The CDR3 length is 11 residues. The ends were cut back, 6 bases at V and 5 bases at J, with 8 bases in the middle. DNA of the CDR3: TGTGCCAGCAGCCGCAGGGACGAGCAGTACTTC. It encodes CASSRRDEQYF.

The chain carries TRBV6-5 and TRBJ1-6; 9 bases are shared with TRBD1. The ends lost 1 base at V and 8 bases at J; junction bases unmatched: 6. The V gene's germline CDR1 is MNHEY and CDR2 SVGAGI. CDR3 length: 16 amino acids. In DNA form, the CDR3 reads TGTGCCAGCAGTTACTTGGACAGGGGTGAGCATTCACCCCTCCACTTT. It codes for CASSYLDRGEHSPLHF.

About this clone: Other nucleotide sequences from this sample produce the same CDR3. As DNA, the CDR3 is TGTGCCAGCAGCTTGGGAGTCAGACAAGAGACCCAGTACTTC. This codes for CASSLGVRQETQYF. V gene TRBV5-4 combines with J gene TRBJ2-5; D gene ambiguous. The CDR3 is 14 residues long. Between the trimmed V and J ends, which lost 0 bases and 2 bases, there was a span of 8 bases. From germline, CDR1 is SGHNT and CDR2 YYREEE (reference sequence). Combining the CDR3 with reference TRBV5-4 and TRBJ2-5 gives the whole variable domain ETGVTQSPTHLIKTRGQQVTLRCSSQSGHNTVSWYQQALGQGPQFIFQYYREEENGRGNFPPRFSGLQFPNYSSELNVNALELDDSALYLCASSLGVRQETQYFGPGTRLLVL.

CDR3 sequence (DNA): TGTGCCAGTAGTTCTAGCGGGAGGGTCAGCTCCTACGAGCAGTACTTC. Encoded protein: CASSSSGRVSSYEQYF. The chain joins TRBV19 to TRBJ2-7; 12 bases match TRBD2. V gave up 5 bases and J gave up 0 bases; unmatched junction bases: 5. The CDR3 length is 16 residues. Germline V lookup: CDR1 LNHDA, CDR2 SQIVND (reference sequence).

The rearrangement joins TRBV29-1 to TRBJ2-7; tentative D call: TRBD1 (7 bases). The CDR3 has 14 residues. The V end was cut by 4 bases, the J end by 3 bases, with 16 bases between. CDR1 and CDR2 from the germline V gene are SQVTM and ANQGSEA. This chain's CDR3 is CSVGVRGVVYEQYF. The CDR3 nucleotides read TGCAGCGTTGGAGTCAGGGGGGTGGTCTACGAGCAGTACTTC.

CDR3 loop: CASSEHGPGNEQFF. CDR3 bases: TGCGCCAGCAGCGAGCATGGCCCCGGCAATGAGCAGTTCTTC. The V call is TRBV10-2, the J call TRBJ2-1; D call uncertain. V lost 6 bases and J 6 bases, leaving 15 bases between the germline ends. CDR3 length: 14 amino acids. Germline lookup yields CDR1 WSHSY and CDR2 SAAADI.

The chain has TRBV7-9 and TRBJ2-7; a possible D gene is TRBD2 (5 bases). Germline V gives CDR1 SEHNR, CDR2 FQNEAQ (reference sequence). This CDR3 contains 15 residues. The V end lost 0 bases, the J end lost 2 bases, and 11 bases lay between the germline ends. CDR3 coding DNA: TGTGCCAGCAGCTTAGCGCGGGCAGGCCCCTACGAGCAGTACTTC. Encoded protein: CASSLARAGPYEQYF.

The gene calls are TRBV29-1 and TRBJ2-3, with 9 bases fitting TRBD1. The CDR3 sequence is 13 residues long. Germline-derived CDR1 and CDR2 are SQVTM and ANQGSEA. Unmatched junction bases numbered 6, after V lost 7 bases and J lost 4 bases. CDR3 sequence: CSGGGQGPDTQYF. The CDR3 region has the DNA TGCAGCGGGGGGGGACAGGGCCCAGATACGCAGTATTTT.

This rearrangement joins TRBV10-3 to TRBJ2-3, with D unresolved. The V gene lost 3 bases and the J gene lost 9 bases, with 10 bases spanning the gap. There are 12 residues in the CDR3. Germline lookup yields CDR1 ENHRY and CDR2 SYGVKD. CDR3 loop: CAISDYGTTQYF. CDR3 DNA sequence: TGTGCCATCAGTGACTATGGTACAACGCAGTATTTT.

In the case of this clone: Within the sample, other DNA sequences also encode this same CDR3. This sequence joins TRBV27 and TRBJ1-6; D remains ambiguous. CDR1 and CDR2 from the germline V gene are MNHEY and SMNVEV (reference sequence). The CDR3 totals 12 residues. V was cut by 5 bases and J by 5 bases, with 4 bases left in between. The CDR3: CASSKNNSPLHF. The CDR3 DNA reads TGTGCCAGCAGTAAGAATAATTCACCCCTCCACTTT.

This clone came up a few times. The CDR3 protein is CASSSPGQGHGYTF. The CDR3 DNA sequence: TGTGCCAGCAGCTCCCCGGGACAGGGTCATGGCTACACCTTC. V and J are TRBV7-2 and TRBJ1-2; 9 bases map to TRBD1. Germline CDR1 is SGHTA and CDR2 is FQGNSA. The CDR3 contains 14 residues. Unmatched junction bases numbered 6, after V lost 4 bases and J lost 6 bases.

The rearrangement links TRBV4-3 to TRBJ2-3; TRBD2 agrees at 9 bases. The CDR3 extends over 16 amino acids. Germline lookup yields CDR1 LGHNA and CDR2 YSLEER. Trimming at V came to 1 base and at J to 2 bases, leaving 4 bases not matched to a gene. This CDR3 reads CASSQGLAVATDTQYF. The CDR3 DNA follows: TGCGCCAGCAGCCAAGGACTAGCGGTTGCCACAGATACGCAGTATTTT.

The chain couples TRBV6-6 to TRBJ1-2; TRBD1 aligns across 7 bases. From germline, CDR1 is MNHNY and CDR2 SVGAGI (reference sequence). V shed 6 bases and J 1 base; nucleotides not matched to a gene: 5. The CDR3 covers 14 residues. The CDR3 loop is CASRGTGDNYGYTF. The CDR3 DNA reads as TGTGCCAGCAGGGGAACAGGGGATAACTATGGCTACACCTTC.

The rearrangement links TRBV7-2 to TRBJ1-6; 8 bases agree with TRBD1. The V segment lost 3 bases and the J segment 10 bases; nucleotides outside the gene matches: 11. The CDR3 covers 16 residues. Per germline, CDR1 SGHTA and CDR2 FQGNSA. The DNA of the CDR3 is TGTGCCAGCAGCTTGGTCGCAGGGGGCGCGGTCTCACCCCTCCACTTT. Protein product: CASSLVAGGAVSPLHF.